A selection of T cell receptor beta chains follows, all from one sample in a study of CD8+ T cells in alopecia areata. Sequencing used immunoSEQ multiplex PCR; TCRdb keeps in-frame clones, though not all of them. The top ten clones hold around 15% of a sample with about 180,000 clones, over 50% of them seen once. Specimen: CD4+ T cells sorted from blood, collected at week 0. Receptors were obtained from a human donor with alopecia areata. Each CDR3 is given without its conserved first and last residue. Fields, in order: CDR3 protein, V gene, J gene.

CDR3: ASSLVSRQSNQPQH; V: TRBV7-2; J: TRBJ1-5
CDR3: ASSAKGLAGEQF; V: TRBV7-7; J: TRBJ2-1
CDR3: ASSLDDRRSPLH; V: TRBV11-3; J: TRBJ1-6
CDR3: ASSLEGQTQY; V: TRBV7-2; J: TRBJ2-5
CDR3: SVAGGFGYGYT; V: TRBV29-1; J: TRBJ1-2
CDR3: ASSPSTPGTGFS; V: TRBV6-5; J: TRBJ2-7
CDR3: ASSSDGSYEQY; V: TRBV5-6; J: TRBJ2-7
CDR3: ASSRDRMRSTDTQY; V: TRBV27; J: TRBJ2-3
CDR3: ASSPTWGRGNTEAF; V: TRBV27; J: TRBJ1-1
CDR3: ASSIGTADIGEAF; V: TRBV4-1; J: TRBJ1-1
CDR3: ASSLQEQGRDTEAF; V: TRBV5-7; J: TRBJ1-1
CDR3: AWERQGLQETQY; V: TRBV30; J: TRBJ2-5
CDR3: ASVYGGSSYNEQF; V: TRBV5-1; J: TRBJ2-1
CDR3: ASSLSGTGGNEQY; V: TRBV7-3; J: TRBJ2-7
CDR3: ASSSLGQGECNEQF; V: TRBV12-1; J: TRBJ2-1
CDR3: SVGQGIGNQPQH; V: TRBV29-1; J: TRBJ1-5
CDR3: ASSALGGPGELF; V: TRBV2; J: TRBJ2-2
CDR3: ASTRSGNQY; V: TRBV6-4; J: TRBJ2-5